These 19 T cell receptor beta chains were sequenced from one sample in a study of a mutant IDH1 vaccine in newly diagnosed glioma. Time point noted: week 35, safety follow-up. Vaccine doses each comprised 300 ug of mutant IDH1 20-mer peptide, with topical imiquimod. For these TCRs, the target antigens are not known. Generated by immunoSEQ multiplex PCR, the TCRdb table keeps only in-frame clones and is missing some. The sample has approximately 50,000 clones, approximately 90% seen once. The input for sequencing was PBMCs, taken from a glioma patient whose treatment included an IDH1 peptide vaccine. These receptors were obtained from a woman in her forties with glioma.

The chain uses TRBV2 and TRBJ2-7; D not resolved. V shed 6 bases and J shed 4 bases, with 7 bases lying between them. Germline V gene data show CDR1 as SNHLY and CDR2 as FYNNEI. The CDR3 runs 11 residues. CDR3 sequence (DNA): TGTGCCAGCAGCGCCGGGTACGAGCAGTACTTC. Amino acid sequence: CASSAGYEQYF.

V is TRBV4-1 and J is TRBJ2-3; a weak D match, TRBD2 (6 bases). From germline, CDR1 is MGHRA and CDR2 YSYEKL. Trimming cost V 0 bases and J 2 bases, with 9 bases left between them. The CDR3 runs to 15 residues. The CDR3 DNA is TGCGCCAGCAGCCAAGAGGGACTTCTCACAGATACGCAGTATTTT. This sequence encodes CASSQEGLLTDTQYF.

This chain uses TRBV6-6 with TRBJ1-1; perhaps TRBD1 as D (5 bases). Germline V gene sequence: CDR1 MNHNY, CDR2 SVGAGI (reference sequence). Between the trimmed V and J ends, which lost 6 bases and 1 base, there was a span of 12 bases. The CDR3 contains 14 residues. The CDR3 reads CASSPDQGNTEAFF. The CDR3 bases are TGTGCCAGCAGCCCTGACCAGGGGAACACTGAAGCTTTCTTT.

The chain employs TRBV9 and TRBJ2-3, with unresolved D. CDR1 is SGDLS, CDR2 YYNGEE, per germline. The CDR3 consists of 11 residues. V lost 3 bases to trimming and J lost 8 bases, with 7 bases between them. The CDR3 nucleotides are TGTGCCAGCAGCGGTCAAGGTACGCAGTATTTT. It codes for CASSGQGTQYF.

This clone has more than one count but fewer than ten. The J gene is TRBJ1-5, the V gene TRBV29-1; D call uncertain. Trimming left V 4 bases short and J 3 bases short, with 10 bases between. The CDR3 runs to 13 residues. Germline lookup yields CDR1 SQVTM and CDR2 ANQGSEA. Written as DNA, the CDR3 is TGCAGCGTTGGAGGGTTTCCCAATCAGCCCCAGCATTTT. It yields the protein CSVGGFPNQPQHF. Looking up the rest from reference TRBV29-1 and TRBJ1-5 gives the full variable domain: SAVISQKPSRDICQRGTSLTIQCQVDSQVTMMFWYRQQPGQSLTLIATANQGSEATYESGFVIDKFPISRPNLTFSTLTVSNMSPEDSSIYLCSVGGFPNQPQHFGDGTRLSIL.

There are a few counts of this clone. The chain recombines TRBV4-2 with TRBJ1-6; no clear D. From germline, CDR1 is LGHNA and CDR2 YNFKEQ. The CDR3 totals 17 residues. V lost 1 base and J 6 bases, leaving 16 bases between the germline ends. The chain's CDR3 is CASSQGAWGASNSPLHF. CDR3 in DNA: TGTGCCAGCAGCCAAGGGGCGTGGGGAGCAAGTAATTCACCCCTCCACTTT.

This chain connects TRBV11-2 to TRBJ1-2, with D possibly TRBD1 on 5 matching bases. Trimming stripped 2 bases from V and 8 bases from J, with 15 bases between. Per germline, CDR1 SGHAT and CDR2 FQNNGV. The CDR3 spans 14 residues. CDR3 nucleotide sequence: TGTGCCAGCAGCTTAATCCGGGGCTGGGAAGGCTACACCTTC. Translated: CASSLIRGWEGYTF. The variable domain in full, with the rest retrieved from reference TRBV11-2 and TRBJ1-2, is EAGVAQSPRYKIIEKRQSVAFWCNPISGHATLYWYQQILGQGPKLLIQFQNNGVVDDSQLPKDRFSAERLKGVDSTLKIQPAKLEDSAVYLCASSLIRGWEGYTFGSGTRLTVV.

This chain connects TRBV14 to TRBJ2-1; D is undetermined. The CDR3 loop spans 17 amino acids. Germline assignment: CDR1 SGHDN and CDR2 FVKESK. Trimming removed 0 bases from V and 3 bases from J, with 15 bases in between. CDR3 residues: CASSQDLLPTGYNEQFF. The CDR3 bases are TGTGCCAGCAGCCAAGATCTTCTCCCAACGGGCTACAATGAGCAGTTCTTC. Drawing the rest from reference TRBV14 and TRBJ2-1, the complete variable domain is EAGVTQFPSHSVIEKGQTVTLRCDPISGHDNLYWYRRVMGKEIKFLLHFVKESKQDESGMPNNRFLAERTGGTYSTLKVQPAELEDSGVYFCASSQDLLPTGYNEQFFGPGTRLTVL.

The chain uses TRBV18 and TRBJ2-2, with unresolved D. The CDR3 runs to 16 residues. Germline-derived CDR1 and CDR2 are KGHSH and LQKENI. V shed 1 base and J shed 4 bases, with 13 bases lying between them. Here the CDR3 reads CASSPLAYPSTGELFF. Written as DNA, the CDR3 is TGTGCCAGCTCACCACTAGCCTACCCCTCCACCGGGGAGCTGTTTTTT. The full variable domain, with the rest looked up from reference TRBV18 and TRBJ2-2, is NAGVMQNPRHLVRRRGQEARLRCSPMKGHSHVYWYRQLPEEGLKFMVYLQKENIIDESGMPKERFSAEFPKEGPSILRIQQVVRGDSAAYFCASSPLAYPSTGELFFGEGSRLTVL.

The rearrangement joins TRBV18 to TRBJ2-3; D unclear. V was shortened by 1 base and J by 8 bases, with 10 bases between the two germline ends. Germline V gives CDR1 KGHSH, CDR2 LQKENI. There are 13 residues in the CDR3. The CDR3 region has the DNA TGTGCCAGCTCACCACTGAACGGCGCTACGCAGTATTTT. Protein: CASSPLNGATQYF. The variable domain in full, completed from reference TRBV18 and TRBJ2-3, reads NAGVMQNPRHLVRRRGQEARLRCSPMKGHSHVYWYRQLPEEGLKFMVYLQKENIIDESGMPKERFSAEFPKEGPSILRIQQVVRGDSAAYFCASSPLNGATQYFGPGTRLTVL.

The genes are TRBV4-3 and TRBJ2-1; 8 bases agree with TRBD2. Germline V gives CDR1 LGHNA, CDR2 YSLEER. The length of the CDR3 is 16 residues. Germline trimming cut 0 bases from V and 6 bases from J; bases unmatched to any gene: 7. The CDR3 loop reads CASSQDLGGASNEQFF. In DNA form, the CDR3 reads TGCGCCAGCAGCCAAGATCTCGGGGGGGCGTCCAATGAGCAGTTCTTC.

The rearrangement joins TRBV2 to TRBJ1-5, with no clear D. This CDR3 has 16 residues. Trimming removed 4 bases at V and 0 bases at J, with 13 bases between. In germline, CDR1 is SNHLY, CDR2 FYNNEI. CDR3 residues: CASSVGVGYSNQPQHF. CDR3 nucleotides: TGTGCCAGCAGTGTCGGGGTAGGGTATAGCAATCAGCCCCAGCATTTT.

In this sample, this clone turned up once. The V and J genes are TRBV2 and TRBJ1-1; 9 nucleotides line up with TRBD1. Trimming took 7 bases from V and 4 from J; bases not matched to a gene: 10. Germline V CDR1 and CDR2: SNHLY, FYNNEI. This CDR3 has 15 amino acids. The CDR3 here is CASIPGQGLSTEAFF. The CDR3 coding sequence is TGTGCCAGCATCCCGGGACAGGGTTTGAGCACTGAAGCTTTCTTT.

This chain connects TRBV5-1 to TRBJ2-5; 8 positions agree with TRBD1. CDR3 length equals 15 residues. CDR1 is SGHRS and CDR2 is YFSETQ in the germline V gene. J lost 2 bases, V lost 0 bases, and 3 bases had no gene match. The CDR3 sequence is CASSLENRGQETQYF. The CDR3 DNA is TGCGCCAGCAGCTTGGAGAACAGGGGGCAAGAGACCCAGTACTTC.

The chain uses TRBV4-2 and TRBJ2-2; D remains unclear. The germline CDR1 and CDR2 sequences are LGHNA and YNFKEQ. This CDR3 has 14 residues. V was shortened by 2 bases and J by 3 bases, with 7 bases between the two germline ends. The CDR3 DNA sequence: TGTGCCAGCAGCCAATGGTTGGACACCGGGGAGCTGTTTTTT. This encodes CASSQWLDTGELFF.

The chain couples TRBV9 to TRBJ2-2; the match to TRBD1 covers 8 bases. There are 15 residues in the CDR3. The germline CDR1 and CDR2 sequences are SGDLS and YYNGEE. V shed 4 bases, J shed 8 bases, and the junction held 10 bases outside the gene matches. The CDR3 here is CASSPRTGSSGELFF. As DNA, the CDR3 is TGTGCCAGCAGCCCCCGGACAGGGTCTTCGGGGGAGCTGTTTTTT.

In this sample, this clone turned up once. The chain links TRBV9 to TRBJ2-5; 7 bases align to TRBD2. Looked up from germline, CDR1 is SGDLS and CDR2 is YYNGEE. The CDR3 is 14 residues long. The J segment lost 3 bases and the V segment lost 0 bases, leaving 2 bases of the junction unmatched. The DNA for the CDR3 is TGTGCCAGCAGCGTAGGCAGCGGGAAAGAGACCCAGTACTTC. This sequence encodes CASSVGSGKETQYF.

The chain recombines TRBV6-1 with TRBJ1-2; TRBD1 matches 9 bases. The CDR3 covers 15 residues. V gave up 4 bases and J gave up 3 bases; unmatched junction bases: 6. Germline V gives CDR1 MNHNS, CDR2 SASEGT. The CDR3 bases are TGTGCCAGCAGTGCGTGGGACAGGGCGGACTATGGCTACACCTTC. This codes for CASSAWDRADYGYTF.

This clone was seen more than once but under ten times. V and J are TRBV6-1 and TRBJ2-2; D gene ambiguous. Trimming pared 4 bases from V and 0 bases from J, leaving 6 bases between. The length of the CDR3 is 14 residues. Germline V gene data show CDR1 as MNHNS and CDR2 as SASEGT. CDR3 coding DNA: TGTGCCAGCAGTGTCGGCTCGAACACCGGGGAGCTGTTTTTT. Protein product: CASSVGSNTGELFF.